This TCR beta chain comes out of a study of OX40 agonist ivuxolimab in advanced cancers. On the study more broadly: Mean age about 60 years, range roughly 20 to 85; about 81% male.

TCRdb keeps only in-frame clones here, not all; method: immunoSEQ multiplex PCR. This sample has around 40,000 clones, with about 90% found just once. Germline assignment: CDR1 KGHSH and CDR2 LQKENI. This CDR3 has 15 amino acids. V dropped 6 bases and J dropped 2; count of bases not matched to a gene: 9. Sequenced here: CD4+ or CD8+ T cells sorted from blood, sampled in a trial of the OX40 agonist ivuxolimab. This clonotype was sampled from an adult with an advanced solid tumor such as melanoma, head and neck, liver or kidney cancer. The chain links TRBV18 to TRBJ2-5; 7 bases are a match to TRBD1. The CDR3 reads CASSPDRDAQETQYF. Here the CDR3 DNA reads TGTGCCAGCTCGCCAGACAGGGATGCACAAGAGACCCAGTACTTC.